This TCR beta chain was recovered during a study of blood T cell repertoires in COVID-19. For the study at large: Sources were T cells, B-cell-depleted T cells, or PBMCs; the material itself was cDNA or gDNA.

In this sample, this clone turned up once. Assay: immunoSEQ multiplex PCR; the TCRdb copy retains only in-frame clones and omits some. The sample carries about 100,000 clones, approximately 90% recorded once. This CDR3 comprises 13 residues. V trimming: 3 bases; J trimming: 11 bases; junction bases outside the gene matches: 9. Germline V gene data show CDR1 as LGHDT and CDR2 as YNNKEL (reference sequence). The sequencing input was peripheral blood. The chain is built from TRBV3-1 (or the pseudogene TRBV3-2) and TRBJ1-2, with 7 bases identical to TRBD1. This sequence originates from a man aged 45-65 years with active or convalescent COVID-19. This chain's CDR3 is CASSQSQGVPYTF. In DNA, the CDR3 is TGTGCCAGCAGCCAGTCTCAGGGGGTACCGTACACCTTC.